A single sample is the source of the 6 T cell receptor beta chains below, sequenced in a study of blood T cell repertoires in COVID-19. Some clones are missing from TCRdb's copy, which holds only in-frame ones; the method was immunoSEQ multiplex PCR. The table has over 250,000 clones, approximately 85% seen once. The sample consisted of PBMCs or T cells enriched from blood (not recorded which). These receptor sequences come from a woman in her 30s who had recovered from COVID-19.

This rearrangement joins TRBV2 to TRBJ2-2; possibly TRBD1 for D (6 bases). The CDR3 covers 16 residues. The V gene lost 4 bases and the J gene lost 0 bases, with 12 bases spanning the gap. CDR1 and CDR2 from the germline V gene are SNHLY and FYNNEI. CDR3 residues: CASSVQGNANTGELFF. The CDR3 DNA follows: TGTGCCAGCAGTGTTCAGGGGAACGCGAACACCGGGGAGCTGTTTTTT.

The chain joins TRBV29-1 to TRBJ2-7; the match to TRBD1 covers 9 bases. The CDR3 covers 16 residues. The V segment lost 4 bases and the J segment 2 bases; nucleotides outside the gene matches: 12. CDR1 is SQVTM and CDR2 is ANQGSEA in the germline V gene. In DNA, the CDR3 is TGCAGCGTTGCCGGGGGGAACAGGGGGCTCCCCTACGAGCAGTACTTC. Protein sequence: CSVAGGNRGLPYEQYF.

J is TRBJ2-3 and V is TRBV9; weak D call: TRBD1 (5 bases). Germline CDR1 is SGDLS and CDR2 is YYNGEE. The CDR3 extends over 12 amino acids. The CDR3 sequence is CAVDRNTDTQYF. CDR3 in DNA: TGTGCAGTAGACAGAAACACAGATACGCAGTATTTT.

The rearrangement links TRBV5-5 to TRBJ2-6, with D perhaps matching TRBD2 (5 bases). The CDR3 has 12 residues. CDR1 is SGHKS, CDR2 YYEKEE, per germline (reference sequence). Trimming removed 4 bases at V and 12 bases at J, with 11 bases between. CDR3 DNA sequence: TGTGCCAGCAGCGCGGGTTCGGGCGTCCTGACTTTC. Translated, it gives CASSAGSGVLTF. Complete variable domain (other parts from reference TRBV5-5 and TRBJ2-6): DAGVTQSPTHLIKTRGQQVTLRCSPISGHKSVSWYQQVLGQGPQFIFQYYEKEERGRGNFPDRFSARQFPNYSSELNVNALLLGDSALYLCASSAGSGVLTFGAGSRLTVL.

The chain carries TRBV20-1 and TRBJ1-5; D remains ambiguous. This CDR3 spans 13 amino acids. The V gene's germline CDR1 is DFQATT and CDR2 SNEGSKA (reference sequence). Trimming took 3 bases from V and 4 from J, leaving 10 bases between them. CDR3 loop: CSASDGLNQPQHF. For the CDR3, the DNA is TGCAGTGCTAGTGACGGGTTAAATCAGCCCCAGCATTTT.

This chain uses TRBV11-2 with TRBJ1-1, with TRBD1 matching 9 bases. Germline CDR1 SGHAT, CDR2 FQNNGV. V dropped 4 bases and J dropped 9; count of bases not matched to a gene: 6. The length of the CDR3 is 13 residues. DNA of the CDR3: TGTGCCAGCAGCTCGGGACAGGGCCTGCAAGCTTTCTTT. It specifies CASSSGQGLQAFF. Supplemented by reference TRBV11-2 and TRBJ1-1, the full variable domain reads EAGVAQSPRYKIIEKRQSVAFWCNPISGHATLYWYQQILGQGPKLLIQFQNNGVVDDSQLPKDRFSAERLKGVDSTLKIQPAKLEDSAVYLCASSSGQGLQAFFGQGTRLTVV.